The sequence of this T cell receptor (beta chain) was determined in a study of blood T cell repertoires in COVID-19. In the study overall: Acute-phase and convalescent COVID-19 samples originated in the United States, Italy and Spain. T cells, B-cell-depleted T cells, or PBMCs supplied cDNA or gDNA.

This CDR3 is 14 amino acids long. Germline values: CDR1 MRHNA, CDR2 SNTAGT. The germline V and J ends were trimmed by 2 bases and 2 bases, with 8 bases remaining between them. Produced via immunoSEQ multiplex PCR; TCRdb's table is partial and in-frame only. The table includes approximately 210,000 clones, approximately 78% detected once. Sequencing used peripheral blood. This TCR was recovered from a woman between 40 and 50 years old with acute or convalescent COVID-19. V usage is TRBV6-4 and J usage is TRBJ2-3, with TRBD1 as a possible D gene (5 bases). This chain's CDR3 is CASSDKGYTDTQYF. The CDR3 coding sequence is TGTGCCAGCAGTGACAAGGGGTACACAGATACGCAGTATTTT.